The present TCR beta chain was sequenced within a study of T-cell reconstitution after alpha-beta-depleted transplantation in children. The germline CDR1 and CDR2 sequences are SGHVS and FNYEAQ. CDR3 size: 14 residues. The V and J ends lost 2 bases and 8 bases respectively, with 16 bases between them. This clonotype was detected ten times or more. Preparation of the TCRbeta library was carried out with unique molecular identifiers. TCRdb re-called the PCR reads through MiXCR, storing one row per CDR3 protein. The repertoire holds around 370,000 distinct CDR3 sequences, with under 13% as singletons. This sequence joins TRBV7-6 and TRBJ2-7; D possibly corresponds to TRBD1 (6 bases). This clonotype was sampled from a human donor who donated a stem cell graft to a child with acute lymphoblastic leukemia. The sequenced sample was PBMCs from the stem cell graft donor, obtained from the stem cell graft. CDR3 in amino acids: CASSLNREPRKQYF. For the CDR3, the DNA is TGTGCCAGCAGCTTAAACAGGGAGCCTAGGAAGCAGTACTTC.